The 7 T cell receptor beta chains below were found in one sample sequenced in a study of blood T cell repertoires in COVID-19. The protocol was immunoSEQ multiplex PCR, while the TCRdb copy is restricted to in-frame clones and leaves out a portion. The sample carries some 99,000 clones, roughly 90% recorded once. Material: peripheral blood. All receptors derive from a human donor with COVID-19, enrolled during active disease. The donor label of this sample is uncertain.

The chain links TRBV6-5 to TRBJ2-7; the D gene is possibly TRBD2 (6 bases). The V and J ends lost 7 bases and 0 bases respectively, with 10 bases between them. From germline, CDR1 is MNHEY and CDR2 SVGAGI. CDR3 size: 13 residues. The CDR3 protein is CASTGLHSYEQYF. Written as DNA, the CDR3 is TGTGCCAGCACAGGACTACACTCCTACGAGCAGTACTTC.

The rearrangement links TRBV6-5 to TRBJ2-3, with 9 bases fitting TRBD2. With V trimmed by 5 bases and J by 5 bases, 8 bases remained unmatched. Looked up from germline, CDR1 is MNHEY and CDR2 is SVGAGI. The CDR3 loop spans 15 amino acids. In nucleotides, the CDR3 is TGTGCCAGCAGTACATCGACTAGCGGCCTAGATACGCAGTATTTT. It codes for CASSTSTSGLDTQYF.

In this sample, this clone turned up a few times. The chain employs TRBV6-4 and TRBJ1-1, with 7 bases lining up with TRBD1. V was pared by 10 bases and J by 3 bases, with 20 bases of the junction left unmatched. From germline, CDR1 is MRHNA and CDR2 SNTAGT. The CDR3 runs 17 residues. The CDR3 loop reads CAIRGPGTAKTYTEAFF. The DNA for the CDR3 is TGTGCCATCCGAGGTCCCGGGACAGCAAAAACGTACACTGAAGCTTTCTTT.

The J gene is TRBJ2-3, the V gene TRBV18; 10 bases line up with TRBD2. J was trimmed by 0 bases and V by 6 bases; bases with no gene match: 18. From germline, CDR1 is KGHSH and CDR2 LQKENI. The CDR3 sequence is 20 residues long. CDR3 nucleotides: TGTGCCAGCTCCGGAGGTCTAGCGGGGGCCTTGATGACTAGCACAGATACGCAGTATTTT. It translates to CASSGGLAGALMTSTDTQYF.

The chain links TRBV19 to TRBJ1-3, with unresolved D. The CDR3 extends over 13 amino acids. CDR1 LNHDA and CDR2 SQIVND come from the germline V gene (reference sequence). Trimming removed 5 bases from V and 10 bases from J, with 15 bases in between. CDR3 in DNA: TGTGCCAGTAGTCCTTCTCAGAAGACTACCATATATTTT. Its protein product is CASSPSQKTTIYF.

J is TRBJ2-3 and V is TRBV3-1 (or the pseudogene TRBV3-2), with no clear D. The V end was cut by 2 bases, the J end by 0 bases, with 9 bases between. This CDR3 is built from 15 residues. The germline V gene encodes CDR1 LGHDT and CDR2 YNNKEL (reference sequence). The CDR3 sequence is CASSQLTASTDTQYF. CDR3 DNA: TGTGCCAGCAGCCAACTTACAGCTAGCACAGATACGCAGTATTTT.

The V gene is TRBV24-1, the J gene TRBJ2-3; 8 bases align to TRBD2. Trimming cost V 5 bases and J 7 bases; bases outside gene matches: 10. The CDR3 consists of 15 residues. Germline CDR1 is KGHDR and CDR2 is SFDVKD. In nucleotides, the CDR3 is TGTGCCACCAGTGCCCCAGCGGGAGAGGGGAATACGCAGTATTTT. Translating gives CATSAPAGEGNTQYF.